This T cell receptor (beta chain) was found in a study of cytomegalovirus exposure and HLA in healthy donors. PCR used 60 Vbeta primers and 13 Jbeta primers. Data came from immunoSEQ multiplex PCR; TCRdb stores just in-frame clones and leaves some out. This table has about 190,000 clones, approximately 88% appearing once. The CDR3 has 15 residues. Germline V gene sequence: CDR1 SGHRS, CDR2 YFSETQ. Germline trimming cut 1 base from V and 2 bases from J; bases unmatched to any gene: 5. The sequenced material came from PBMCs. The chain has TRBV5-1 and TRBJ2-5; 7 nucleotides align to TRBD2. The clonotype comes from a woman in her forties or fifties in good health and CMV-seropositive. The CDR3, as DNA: TGCGCCAGCAGCTTGAGTACTAGCGATCAAGAGACCCAGTACTTC. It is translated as CASSLSTSDQETQYF.